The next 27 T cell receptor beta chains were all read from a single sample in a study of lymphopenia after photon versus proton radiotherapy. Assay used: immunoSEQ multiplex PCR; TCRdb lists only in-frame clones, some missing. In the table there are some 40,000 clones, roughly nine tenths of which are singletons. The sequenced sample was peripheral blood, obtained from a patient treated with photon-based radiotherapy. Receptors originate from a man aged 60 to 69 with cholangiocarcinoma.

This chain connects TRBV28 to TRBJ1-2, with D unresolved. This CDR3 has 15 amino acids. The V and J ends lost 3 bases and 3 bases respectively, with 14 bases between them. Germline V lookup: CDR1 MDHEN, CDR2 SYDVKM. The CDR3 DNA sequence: TGTGCCAGCAGTTTGTTCGGCCGGCAGTACTATGGCTACACCTTC. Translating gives CASSLFGRQYYGYTF.

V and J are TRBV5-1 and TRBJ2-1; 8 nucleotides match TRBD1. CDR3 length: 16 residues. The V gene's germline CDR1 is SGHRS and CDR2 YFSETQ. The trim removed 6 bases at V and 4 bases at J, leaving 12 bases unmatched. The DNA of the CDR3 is TGCGCCAGCACCCCCGCGTGGGACAGGTCTTACAATGAGCAGTTCTTC. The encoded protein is CASTPAWDRSYNEQFF.

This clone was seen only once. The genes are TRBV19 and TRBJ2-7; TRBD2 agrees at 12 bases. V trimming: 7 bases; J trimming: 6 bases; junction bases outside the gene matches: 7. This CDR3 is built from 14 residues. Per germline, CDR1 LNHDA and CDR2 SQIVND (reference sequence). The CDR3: CASTMTSGSFEQYF. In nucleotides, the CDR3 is TGTGCCAGTACCATGACTAGCGGGAGCTTCGAGCAGTACTTC.

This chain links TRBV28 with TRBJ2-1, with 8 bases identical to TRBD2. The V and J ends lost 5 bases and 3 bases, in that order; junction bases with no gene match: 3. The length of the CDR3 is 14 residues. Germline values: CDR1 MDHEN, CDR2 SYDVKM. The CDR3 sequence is CASSIAGHYNEQFF. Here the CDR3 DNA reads TGTGCCAGCAGTATAGCGGGACACTACAATGAGCAGTTCTTC.

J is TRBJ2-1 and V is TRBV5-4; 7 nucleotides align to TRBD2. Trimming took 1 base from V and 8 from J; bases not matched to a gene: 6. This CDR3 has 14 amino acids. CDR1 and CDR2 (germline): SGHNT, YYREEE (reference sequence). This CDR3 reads CASSLLGGSHEQFF. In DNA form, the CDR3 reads TGTGCCAGCAGCTTGTTAGGCGGGAGCCATGAGCAGTTCTTC.

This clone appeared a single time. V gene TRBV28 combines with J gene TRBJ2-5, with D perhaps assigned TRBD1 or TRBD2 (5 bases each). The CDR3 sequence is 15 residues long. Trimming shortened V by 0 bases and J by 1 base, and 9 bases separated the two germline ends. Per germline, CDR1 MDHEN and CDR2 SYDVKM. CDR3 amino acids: CASSLWGTPQETQYF. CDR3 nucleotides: TGTGCCAGCAGTTTATGGGGGACGCCCCAAGAGACCCAGTACTTC.

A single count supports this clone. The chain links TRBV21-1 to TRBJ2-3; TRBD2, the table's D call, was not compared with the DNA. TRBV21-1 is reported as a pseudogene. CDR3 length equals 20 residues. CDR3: CASSKDKVPPRGAITDTQYF. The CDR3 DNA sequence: TGTGCCAGCAGCAAAGACAAGGTGCCTCCCCGGGGGGCTATCACAGATACGCAGTATTTT.

The CDR3 bases are TGTGCCAGCATGCGGGGGCATGGCGGGGAGCTGTTTTTT. This sequence encodes CASMRGHGGELFF. The chain links TRBV28 to TRBJ2-2; D may be TRBD2 (7 bases). This CDR3 has 13 residues. Germline CDR1 MDHEN, CDR2 SYDVKM. Trimming shortened V by 7 bases and J by 7 bases, and 13 bases separated the two germline ends.

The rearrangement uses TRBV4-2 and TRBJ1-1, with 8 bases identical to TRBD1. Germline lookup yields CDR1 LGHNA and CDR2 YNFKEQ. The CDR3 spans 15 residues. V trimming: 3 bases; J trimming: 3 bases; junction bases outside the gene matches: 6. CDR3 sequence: CASSQQDRVDTEAFF. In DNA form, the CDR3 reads TGTGCCAGCAGCCAGCAGGACAGGGTGGACACTGAAGCTTTCTTT.

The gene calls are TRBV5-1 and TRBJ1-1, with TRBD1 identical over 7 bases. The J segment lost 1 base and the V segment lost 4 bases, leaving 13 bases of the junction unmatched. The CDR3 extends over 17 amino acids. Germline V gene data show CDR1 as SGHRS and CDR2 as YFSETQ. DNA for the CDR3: TGCGCCAGCAGCCCACAGGGGCCGGCGCGGCCGAACACTGAAGCTTTCTTT. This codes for CASSPQGPARPNTEAFF. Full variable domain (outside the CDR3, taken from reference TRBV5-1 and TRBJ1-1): KAGVTQTPRYLIKTRGQQVTLSCSPISGHRSVSWYQQTPGQGLQFLFEYFSETQRNKGNFPGRFSGRQFSNSRSEMNVSTLELGDSALYLCASSPQGPARPNTEAFFGQGTRLTVV.

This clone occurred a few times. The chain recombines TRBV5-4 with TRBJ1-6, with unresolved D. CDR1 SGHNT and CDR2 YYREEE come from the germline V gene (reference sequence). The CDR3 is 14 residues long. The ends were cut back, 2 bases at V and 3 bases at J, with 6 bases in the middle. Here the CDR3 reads CASSFLSYNSPLHF. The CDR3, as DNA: TGTGCCAGCAGCTTTCTCAGCTATAATTCACCCCTCCACTTT.

The DNA of the CDR3 is TGTGCCAGCAGCCCCGCCGGGACAGAGACCTACGAGCAGTACTTC. This encodes CASSPAGTETYEQYF. The chain combines TRBV6-6 with TRBJ2-7; 7 bases match TRBD1. The V gene end was trimmed by 6 bases and the J gene end by 2 bases; junction bases not matched to a gene: 10. Germline V gives CDR1 MNHNY, CDR2 SVGAGI (reference sequence). This CDR3 is built from 15 residues.

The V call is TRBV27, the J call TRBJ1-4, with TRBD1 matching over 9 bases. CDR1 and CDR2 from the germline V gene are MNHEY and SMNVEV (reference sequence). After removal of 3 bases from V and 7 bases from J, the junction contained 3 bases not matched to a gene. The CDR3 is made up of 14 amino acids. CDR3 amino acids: CASSLGQGGEKLFF. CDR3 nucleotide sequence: TGTGCCAGCAGTTTGGGACAGGGAGGTGAAAAACTGTTTTTT.

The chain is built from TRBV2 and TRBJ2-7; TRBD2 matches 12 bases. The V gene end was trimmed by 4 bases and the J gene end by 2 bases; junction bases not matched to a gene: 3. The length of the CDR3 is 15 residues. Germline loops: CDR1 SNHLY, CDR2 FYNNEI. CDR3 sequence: CASSAGLAGTYEQYF. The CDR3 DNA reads TGTGCCAGCAGTGCGGGACTAGCGGGCACCTACGAGCAGTACTTC.

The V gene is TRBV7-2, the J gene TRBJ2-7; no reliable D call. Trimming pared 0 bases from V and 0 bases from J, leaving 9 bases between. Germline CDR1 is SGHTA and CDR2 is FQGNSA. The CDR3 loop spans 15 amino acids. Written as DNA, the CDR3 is TGTGCCAGCAGCTTAGCAGCCTTGAGCTCCTACGAGCAGTACTTC. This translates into CASSLAALSSYEQYF.

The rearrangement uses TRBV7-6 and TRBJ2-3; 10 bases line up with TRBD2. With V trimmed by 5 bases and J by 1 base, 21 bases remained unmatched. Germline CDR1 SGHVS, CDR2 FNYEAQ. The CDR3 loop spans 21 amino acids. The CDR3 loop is CASSAAGGLGSGGSRTDTQYF. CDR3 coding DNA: TGTGCCAGCAGCGCAGCGGGGGGCCTGGGTAGCGGGGGGTCCCGCACAGATACGCAGTATTTT.

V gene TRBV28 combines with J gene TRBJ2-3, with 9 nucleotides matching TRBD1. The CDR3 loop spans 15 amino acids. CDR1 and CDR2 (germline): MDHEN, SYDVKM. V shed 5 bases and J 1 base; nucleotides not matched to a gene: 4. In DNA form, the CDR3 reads TGTGCCAGCAGTACCCGGACAGGGGGCACAGATACGCAGTATTTT. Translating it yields CASSTRTGGTDTQYF.

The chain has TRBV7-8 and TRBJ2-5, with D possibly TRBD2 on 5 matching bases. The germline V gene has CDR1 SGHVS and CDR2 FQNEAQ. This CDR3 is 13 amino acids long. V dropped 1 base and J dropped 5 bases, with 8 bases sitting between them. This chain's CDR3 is CASSLGTQETQYF. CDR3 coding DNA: TGTGCCAGCAGCTTAGGGACTCAGGAGACCCAGTACTTC.

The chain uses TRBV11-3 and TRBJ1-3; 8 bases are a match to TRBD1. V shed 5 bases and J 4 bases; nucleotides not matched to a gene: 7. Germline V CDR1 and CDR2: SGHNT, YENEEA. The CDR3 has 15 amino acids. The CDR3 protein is CASSARTGWGNTIYF. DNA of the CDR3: TGTGCCAGCAGCGCCCGGACAGGGTGGGGAAACACCATATATTTT.

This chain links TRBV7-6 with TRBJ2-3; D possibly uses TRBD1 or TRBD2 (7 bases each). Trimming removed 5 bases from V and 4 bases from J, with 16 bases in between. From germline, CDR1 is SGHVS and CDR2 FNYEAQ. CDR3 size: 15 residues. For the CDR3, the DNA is TGTGCCAGCAGCCCGCCAGGGGGGGCGGCAGATACGCAGTATTTT. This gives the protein CASSPPGGAADTQYF.

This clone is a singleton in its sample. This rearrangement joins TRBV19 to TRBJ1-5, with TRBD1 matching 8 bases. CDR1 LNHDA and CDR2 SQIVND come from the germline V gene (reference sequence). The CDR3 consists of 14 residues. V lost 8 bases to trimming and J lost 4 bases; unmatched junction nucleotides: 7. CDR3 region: CASQGQGRNQPQHF. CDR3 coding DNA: TGTGCCAGTCAAGGACAGGGAAGAAATCAGCCCCAGCATTTT.

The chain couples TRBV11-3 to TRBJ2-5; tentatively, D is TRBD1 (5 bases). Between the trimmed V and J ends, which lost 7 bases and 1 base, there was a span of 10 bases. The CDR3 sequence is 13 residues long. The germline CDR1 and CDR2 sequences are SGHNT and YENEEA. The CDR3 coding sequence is TGTGCCAGCAAGTTACAGGTCCAAGAGACCCAGTACTTC. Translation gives CASKLQVQETQYF.

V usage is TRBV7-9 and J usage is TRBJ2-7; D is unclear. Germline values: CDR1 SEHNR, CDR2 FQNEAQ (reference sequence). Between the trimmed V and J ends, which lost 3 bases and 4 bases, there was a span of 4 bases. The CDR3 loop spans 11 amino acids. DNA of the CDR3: TGTGCCAGCAGCTTTGTTTACGAGCAGTACTTC. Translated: CASSFVYEQYF.

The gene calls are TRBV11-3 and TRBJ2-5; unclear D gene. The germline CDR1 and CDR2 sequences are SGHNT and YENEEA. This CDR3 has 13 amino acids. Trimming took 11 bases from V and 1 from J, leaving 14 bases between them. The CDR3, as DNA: TGTGCCCAAGGCCGCACAGCCCAAGAGACCCAGTACTTC. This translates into CAQGRTAQETQYF.

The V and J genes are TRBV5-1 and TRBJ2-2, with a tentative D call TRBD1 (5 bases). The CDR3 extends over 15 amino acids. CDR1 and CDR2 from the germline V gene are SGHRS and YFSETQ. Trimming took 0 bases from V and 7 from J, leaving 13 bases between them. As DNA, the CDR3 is TGCGCCAGCAGCTTGGAAACAGGCCCCCACGGGGAGCTGTTTTTT. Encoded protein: CASSLETGPHGELFF.

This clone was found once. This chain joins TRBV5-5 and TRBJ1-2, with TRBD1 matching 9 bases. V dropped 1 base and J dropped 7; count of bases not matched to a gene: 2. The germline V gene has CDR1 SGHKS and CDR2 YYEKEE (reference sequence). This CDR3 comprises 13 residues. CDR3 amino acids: CASSLRTGVGYTF. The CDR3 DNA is TGTGCCAGCAGCTTGCGGACAGGGGTTGGCTACACCTTC.

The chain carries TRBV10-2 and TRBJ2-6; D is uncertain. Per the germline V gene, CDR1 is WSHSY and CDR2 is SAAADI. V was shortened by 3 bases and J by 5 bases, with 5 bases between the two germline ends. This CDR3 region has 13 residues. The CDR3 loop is CASSDQRANVLTF. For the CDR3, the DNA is TGCGCCAGCAGTGATCAACGGGCCAACGTCCTGACTTTC.